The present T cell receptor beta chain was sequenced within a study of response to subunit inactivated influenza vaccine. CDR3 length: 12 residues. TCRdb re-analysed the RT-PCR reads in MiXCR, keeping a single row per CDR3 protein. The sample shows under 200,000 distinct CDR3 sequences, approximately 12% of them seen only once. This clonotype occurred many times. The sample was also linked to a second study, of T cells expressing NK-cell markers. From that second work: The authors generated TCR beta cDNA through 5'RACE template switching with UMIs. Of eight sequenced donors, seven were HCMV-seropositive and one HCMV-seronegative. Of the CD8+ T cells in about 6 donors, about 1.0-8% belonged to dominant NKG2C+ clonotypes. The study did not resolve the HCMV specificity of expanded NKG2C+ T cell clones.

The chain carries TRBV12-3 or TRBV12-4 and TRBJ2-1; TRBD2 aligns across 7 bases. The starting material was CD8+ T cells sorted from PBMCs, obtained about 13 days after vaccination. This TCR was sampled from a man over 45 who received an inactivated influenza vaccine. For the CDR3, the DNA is TGTGCGGAGGCTAGCGGCTACAATGAGCAGTTCTTC. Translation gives CAEASGYNEQFF.